Listed below are T cell receptor beta chains from one sample, sequenced in a study of T cell repertoires in cytomegalovirus infection. Which antigens these TCRs recognize remains unknown. MiXCR was run by TCRdb on the reads, yielding one entry per CDR3 protein. The repertoire holds fewer than 150,000 distinct CDR3 sequences, with 30% as singletons. The sample in question was CD8+ T cells from cultured PBMCs, obtained from culture after CMV antigen stimulation. These receptors were collected from a human donor in good health (CMV status not recorded). Some clones in this sample may be carry-over from other donors' samples. CDR3s leave out the opening cysteine and the closing phenylalanine or tryptophan. Each record gives: V gene, D gene, CDR3 length, CDR3 protein. The D gene is left open where the match is weak.

>TRBV4-3|.|14
ASSPGPGAFQETQY
>TRBV6-5|.|17
ASSYYGTGGATNTGELF
>TRBV11-1|TRBD2|13
ASSVLAGGSDEQF
>TRBV6-6|TRBD2|14
ASSDQGLAIYNEQF
>TRBV6-1|.|8
ASIEDGAF
>TRBV7-2|.|14
ASSLDGISSGNTIY
>TRBV7-3|.|11
ASSPSSNTEAF
>TRBV7-2|.|11
ASSPRDNYPSH
>TRBV6-1|.|14
ASSEDNMGLIYGYT
>TRBV5-5|.|13
ASSVDTSSTDTQY
>TRBV7-9|TRBD1|14
ASSFIGEGQGWTQY
>TRBV10-3|.|14
AITPSRGDQNYGYT
>TRBV20-1|TRBD2|16
SANTRASGGKSTDTQY
>TRBV10-3|TRBD2|11
ASSGGRGETQY
>TRBV7-2|TRBD2|18
ASSFPRDSGGSEGFNEQY
>TRBV7-9|.|11
ASSPDSTDTQY
>TRBV6-1|TRBD1|14
ASRPPGQGNTGELF
>TRBV7-3|TRBD2|15
ASSSPGSGGSYNEQF
>TRBV7-9|TRBD2|14
ASTKRGGRSYNEQF
>TRBV7-2|.|12
ASSLEQFAYEQY
>TRBV7-6|.|11
ASSRMVWGPQY
>TRBV4-3|.|15
ASSLYRIGTSSYEQY
>TRBV7-8|.|14
ASSPLPGAENTEAF
>TRBV7-2|.|11
ASSFAGLYEQY
>TRBV10-3|.|16
AIRRTVGSDSGANVLT
>TRBV3-1|.|11
ASSPTDYYEQY
>TRBV5-5|TRBD1|14
ASSMLRDRGAYEQY
>TRBV7-2|.|12
ASSETPQGNTIY
>TRBV6-6|.|12
ASSGPLGNQPQH
>TRBV6-5|.|11
ASSYVHTGELF
>TRBV12-3/TRBV12-4|.|9
ASSAPGTQY
>TRBV6-1|TRBD1|12
ASSGDRGLETQY
>TRBV7-2|TRBD2|13
ASSQGLGSSYEQY
>TRBV29-1|.|11
SVERDGPYEQY
>TRBV9|.|10
ASFGGNYGYT
>TRBV5-6|.|12
ASSLLQGTGELF
>TRBV20-1|.|12
SAKGPFNTGELF